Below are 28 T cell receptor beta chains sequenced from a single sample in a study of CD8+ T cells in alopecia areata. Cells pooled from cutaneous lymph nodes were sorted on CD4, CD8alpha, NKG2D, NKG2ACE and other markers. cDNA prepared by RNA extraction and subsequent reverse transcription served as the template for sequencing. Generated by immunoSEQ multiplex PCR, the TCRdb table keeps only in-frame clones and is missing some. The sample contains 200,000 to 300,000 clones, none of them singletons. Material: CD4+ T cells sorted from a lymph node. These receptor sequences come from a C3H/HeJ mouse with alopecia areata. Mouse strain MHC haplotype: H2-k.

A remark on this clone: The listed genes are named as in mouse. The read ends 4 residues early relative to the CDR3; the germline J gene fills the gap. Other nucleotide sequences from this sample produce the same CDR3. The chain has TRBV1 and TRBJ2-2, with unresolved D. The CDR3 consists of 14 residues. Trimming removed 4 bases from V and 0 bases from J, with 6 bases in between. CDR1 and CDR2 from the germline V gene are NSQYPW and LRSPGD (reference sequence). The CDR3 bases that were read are TGCACCTGCAGTGGAACATCAAACACCGGG. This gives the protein CTCSGTSNTG. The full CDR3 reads CTCSGTSNTGQLYF. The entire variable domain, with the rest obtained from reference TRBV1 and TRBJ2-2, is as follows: VTLLEQNPRWRLVPRGQAVNLRCILKNSQYPWMSWYQQDLQKQLQWLFTLRSPGDKEVKSLPGADYLATRVTDTELRLQVANMSQGRTLYCTCSGTSNTGQLYFGEGSKLTVL.

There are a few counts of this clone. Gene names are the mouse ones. Incomplete CDR3 DNA: TGTGCCAGCAGCCGGACAGGGGGGTTGGACTATGCT. Its translation: CASSRTGGLDYA. The entire CDR3 protein reads CASSRTGGLDYAEQFF. J is TRBJ2-1 and V is TRBV5, with 10 bases aligning to TRBD1. The CDR3 is cut off 4 residues early in the read; its end comes from the germline J gene. The CDR3 is 16 amino acids. Trimming at V came to 4 bases and at J to 2 bases, leaving 5 bases not matched to a gene. The V gene's germline CDR1 is LGHNA and CDR2 YNLKQL (reference sequence).

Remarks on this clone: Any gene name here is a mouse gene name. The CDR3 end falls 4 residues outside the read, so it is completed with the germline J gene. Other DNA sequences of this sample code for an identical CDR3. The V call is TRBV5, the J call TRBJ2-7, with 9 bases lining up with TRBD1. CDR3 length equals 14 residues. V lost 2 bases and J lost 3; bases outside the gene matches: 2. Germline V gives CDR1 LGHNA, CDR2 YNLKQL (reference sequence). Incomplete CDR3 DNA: TGTGCCAGCAGCCAACCGGGACAGGGCTAT. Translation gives CASSQPGQGY. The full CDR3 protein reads CASSQPGQGYEQYF.

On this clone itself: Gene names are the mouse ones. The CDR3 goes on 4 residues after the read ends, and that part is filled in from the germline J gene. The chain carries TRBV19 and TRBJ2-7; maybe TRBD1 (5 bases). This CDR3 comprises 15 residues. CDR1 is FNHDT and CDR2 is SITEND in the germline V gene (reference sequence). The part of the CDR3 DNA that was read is TGTGCCAGCAGTATTGAATCCTTCCGGACAAAT. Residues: CASSIESFRTN. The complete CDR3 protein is CASSIESFRTNEQYF.

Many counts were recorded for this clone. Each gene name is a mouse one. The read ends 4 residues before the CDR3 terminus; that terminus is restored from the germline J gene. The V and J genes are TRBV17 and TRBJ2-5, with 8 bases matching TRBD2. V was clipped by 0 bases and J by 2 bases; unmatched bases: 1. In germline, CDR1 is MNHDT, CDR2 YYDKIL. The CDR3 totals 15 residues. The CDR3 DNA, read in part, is TGTGCTAGCAGTAGAGAGGGACTGGTCCAAGAC. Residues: CASSREGLVQD. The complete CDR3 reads CASSREGLVQDTQYF.

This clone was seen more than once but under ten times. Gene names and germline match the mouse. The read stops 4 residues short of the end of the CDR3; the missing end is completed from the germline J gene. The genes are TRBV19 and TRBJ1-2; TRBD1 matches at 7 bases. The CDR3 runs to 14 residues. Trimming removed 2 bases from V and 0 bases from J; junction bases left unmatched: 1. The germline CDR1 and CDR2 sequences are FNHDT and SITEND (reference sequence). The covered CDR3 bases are TGTGCCAGCAGTATGGGACAGTCAAACTCC. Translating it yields CASSMGQSNS. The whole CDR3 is CASSMGQSNSDYTF.

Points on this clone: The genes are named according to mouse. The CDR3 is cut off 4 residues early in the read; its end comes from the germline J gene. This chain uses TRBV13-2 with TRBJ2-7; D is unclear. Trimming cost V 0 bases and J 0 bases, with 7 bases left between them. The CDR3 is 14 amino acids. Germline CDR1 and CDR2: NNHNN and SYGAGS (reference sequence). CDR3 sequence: CASGDVRLSYEQYF. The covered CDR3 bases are TGTGCCAGCGGTGATGTCAGACTCTCCTAT.

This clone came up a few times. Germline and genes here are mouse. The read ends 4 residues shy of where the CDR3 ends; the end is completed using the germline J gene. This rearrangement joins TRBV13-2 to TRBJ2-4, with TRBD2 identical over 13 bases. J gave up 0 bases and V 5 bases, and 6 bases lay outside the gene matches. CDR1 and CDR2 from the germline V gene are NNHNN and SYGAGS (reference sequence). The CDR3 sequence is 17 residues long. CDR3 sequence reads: CASGRDWGGSSQNTLYF. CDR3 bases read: TGTGCCAGCGGCCGGGACTGGGGGGGGTCTAGTCAAAAC.

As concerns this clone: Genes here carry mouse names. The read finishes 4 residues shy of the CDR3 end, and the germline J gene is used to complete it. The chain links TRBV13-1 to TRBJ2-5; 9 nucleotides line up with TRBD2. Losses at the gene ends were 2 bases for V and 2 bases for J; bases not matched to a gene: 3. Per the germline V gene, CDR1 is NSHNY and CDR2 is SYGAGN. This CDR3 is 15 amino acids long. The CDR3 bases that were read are TGTGCCAGCAGTGACCTGGGGGGGTTCCAAGAC. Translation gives CASSDLGGFQD. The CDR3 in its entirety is CASSDLGGFQDTQYF.

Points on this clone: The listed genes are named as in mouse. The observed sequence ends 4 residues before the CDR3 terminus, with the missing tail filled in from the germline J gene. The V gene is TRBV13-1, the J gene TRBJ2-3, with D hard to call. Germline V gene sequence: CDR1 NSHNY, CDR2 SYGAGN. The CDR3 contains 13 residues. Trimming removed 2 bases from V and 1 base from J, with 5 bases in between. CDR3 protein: CASSETRAETLYF. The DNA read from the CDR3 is TGTGCCAGCAGTGAGACACGTGCAGAA.

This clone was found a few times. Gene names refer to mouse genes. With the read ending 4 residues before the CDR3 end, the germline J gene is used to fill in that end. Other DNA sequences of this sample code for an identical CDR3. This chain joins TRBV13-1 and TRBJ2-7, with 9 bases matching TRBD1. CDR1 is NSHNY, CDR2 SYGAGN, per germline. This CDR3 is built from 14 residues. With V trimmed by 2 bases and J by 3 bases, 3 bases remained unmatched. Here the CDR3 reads CASSDTGGLYEQYF. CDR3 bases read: TGTGCCAGCAGTGACACAGGGGGCCTCTAT.

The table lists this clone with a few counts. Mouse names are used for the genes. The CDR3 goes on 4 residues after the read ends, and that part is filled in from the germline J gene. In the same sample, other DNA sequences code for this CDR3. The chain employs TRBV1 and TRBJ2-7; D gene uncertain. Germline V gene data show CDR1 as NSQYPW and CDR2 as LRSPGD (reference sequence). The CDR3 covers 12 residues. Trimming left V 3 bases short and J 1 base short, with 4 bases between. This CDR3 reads CTCSAQSYEQYF. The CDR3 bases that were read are TGCACCTGCAGTGCTCAATCCTAT.

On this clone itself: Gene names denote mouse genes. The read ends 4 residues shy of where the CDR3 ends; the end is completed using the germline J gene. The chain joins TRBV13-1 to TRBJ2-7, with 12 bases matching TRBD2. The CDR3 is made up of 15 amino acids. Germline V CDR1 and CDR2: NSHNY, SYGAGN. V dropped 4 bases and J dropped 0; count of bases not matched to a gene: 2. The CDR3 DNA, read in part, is TGTGCCAGCAGTAGGGACTGGGGGGTCTCCTAT. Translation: CASSRDWGVSY. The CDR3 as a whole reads CASSRDWGVSYEQYF.

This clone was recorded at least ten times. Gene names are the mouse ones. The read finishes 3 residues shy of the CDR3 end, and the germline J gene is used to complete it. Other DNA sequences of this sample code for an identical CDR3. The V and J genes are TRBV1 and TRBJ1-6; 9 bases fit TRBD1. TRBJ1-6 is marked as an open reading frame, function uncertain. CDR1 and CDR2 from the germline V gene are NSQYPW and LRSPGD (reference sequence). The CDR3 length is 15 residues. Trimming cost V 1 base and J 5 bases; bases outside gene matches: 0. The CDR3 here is CTCSAGTGDNSPLYF. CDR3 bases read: TGCACCTGCAGTGCAGGGACAGGGGATAATTCGCCC.

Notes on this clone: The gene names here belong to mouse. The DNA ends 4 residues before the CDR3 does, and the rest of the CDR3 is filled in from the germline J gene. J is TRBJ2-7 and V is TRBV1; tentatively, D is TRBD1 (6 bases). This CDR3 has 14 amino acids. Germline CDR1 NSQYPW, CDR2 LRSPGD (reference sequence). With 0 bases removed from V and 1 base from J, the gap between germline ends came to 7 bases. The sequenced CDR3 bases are TGCACCTGCAGTGCAGAGAGGGGGTCCTAT. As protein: CTCSAERGSY. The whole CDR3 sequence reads CTCSAERGSYEQYF.

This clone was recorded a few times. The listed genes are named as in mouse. CDR3: CASSDGQGASQDTQYF. The CDR3 DNA, read in part, is TGTGCCAGCAGTGATGGGCAGGGGGCGAGCCAAGAC. This rearrangement joins TRBV13-3 to TRBJ2-5; 8 positions agree with TRBD1. The read is 4 residues too short to cover the CDR3 end, so that end is filled in from the germline J gene. The CDR3 is 16 amino acids. Germline V gene sequence: CDR1 NNHDY, CDR2 SYVADS. Trimming took 0 bases from V and 2 from J; bases not matched to a gene: 5.

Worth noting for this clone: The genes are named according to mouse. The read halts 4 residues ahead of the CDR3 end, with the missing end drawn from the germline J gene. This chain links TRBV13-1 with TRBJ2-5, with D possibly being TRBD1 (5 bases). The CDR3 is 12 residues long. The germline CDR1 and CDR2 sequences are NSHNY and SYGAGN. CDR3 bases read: TGTGCCAGCAGTGACAGGGTGGAC. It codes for CASSDRVD. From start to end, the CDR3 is CASSDRVDTQYF.

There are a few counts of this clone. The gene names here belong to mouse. The sequenced part of the CDR3 DNA is TGTGCCAGCATCGACTGGGGGGGAGAC. Translated, it gives CASIDWGGD. The entire CDR3 sequence reads CASIDWGGDTQYF. This chain links TRBV19 with TRBJ2-5, with TRBD2 identical over 11 bases. The read ends 4 residues before the CDR3 terminus; that terminus is restored from the germline J gene. CDR1 FNHDT and CDR2 SITEND come from the germline V gene (reference sequence). The CDR3 is made up of 13 amino acids.

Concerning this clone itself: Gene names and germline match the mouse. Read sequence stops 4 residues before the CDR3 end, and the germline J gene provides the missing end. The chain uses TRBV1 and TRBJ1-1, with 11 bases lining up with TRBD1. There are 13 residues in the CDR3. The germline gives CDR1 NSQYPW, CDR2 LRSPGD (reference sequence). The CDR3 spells CTCSPGQGAEVFF. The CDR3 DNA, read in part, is TGCACCTGCAGTCCGGGACAGGGGGCA.

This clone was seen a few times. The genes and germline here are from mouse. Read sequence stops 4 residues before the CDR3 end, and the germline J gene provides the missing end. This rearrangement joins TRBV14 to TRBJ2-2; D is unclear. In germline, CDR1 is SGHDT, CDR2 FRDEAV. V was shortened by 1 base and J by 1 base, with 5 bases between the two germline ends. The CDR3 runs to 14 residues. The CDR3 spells CASSFTENTGQLYF. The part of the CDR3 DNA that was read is TGTGCCAGCAGTTTCACAGAAAACACCGGG.

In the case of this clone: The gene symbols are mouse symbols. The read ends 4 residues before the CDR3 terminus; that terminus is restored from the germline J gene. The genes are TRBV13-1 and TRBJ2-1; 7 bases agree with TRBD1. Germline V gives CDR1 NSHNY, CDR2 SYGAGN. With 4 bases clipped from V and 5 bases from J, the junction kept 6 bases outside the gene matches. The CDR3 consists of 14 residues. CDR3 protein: CASSRQGGNAEQFF. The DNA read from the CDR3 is TGTGCCAGCAGTCGACAGGGAGGGAATGCT.

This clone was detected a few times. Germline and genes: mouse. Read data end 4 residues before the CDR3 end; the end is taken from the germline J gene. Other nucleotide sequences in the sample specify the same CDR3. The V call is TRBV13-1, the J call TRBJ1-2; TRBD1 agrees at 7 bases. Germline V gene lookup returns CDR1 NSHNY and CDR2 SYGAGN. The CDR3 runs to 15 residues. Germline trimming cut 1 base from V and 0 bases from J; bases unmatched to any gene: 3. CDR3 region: CASSDRQGANSDYTF. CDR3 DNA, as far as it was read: TGTGCCAGCAGTGATCGGCAGGGGGCAAACTCC.

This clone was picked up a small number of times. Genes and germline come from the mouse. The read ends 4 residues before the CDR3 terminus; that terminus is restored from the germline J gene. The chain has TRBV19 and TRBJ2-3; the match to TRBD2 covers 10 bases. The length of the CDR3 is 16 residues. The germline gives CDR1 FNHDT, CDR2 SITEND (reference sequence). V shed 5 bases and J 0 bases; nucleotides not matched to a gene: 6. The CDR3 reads CASSKDWGTSAETLYF. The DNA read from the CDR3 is TGTGCCAGCAGCAAGGACTGGGGGACTAGTGCAGAA.

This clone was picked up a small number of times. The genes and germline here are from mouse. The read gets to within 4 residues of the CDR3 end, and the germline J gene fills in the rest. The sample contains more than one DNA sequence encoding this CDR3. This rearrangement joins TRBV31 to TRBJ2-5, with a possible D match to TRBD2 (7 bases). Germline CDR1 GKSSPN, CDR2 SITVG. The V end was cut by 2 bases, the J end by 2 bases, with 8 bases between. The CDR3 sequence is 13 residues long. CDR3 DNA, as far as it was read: TGTGCCTGGAGTGGGGGGCGCCAAGAC. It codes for CAWSGGRQD. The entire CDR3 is CAWSGGRQDTQYF.

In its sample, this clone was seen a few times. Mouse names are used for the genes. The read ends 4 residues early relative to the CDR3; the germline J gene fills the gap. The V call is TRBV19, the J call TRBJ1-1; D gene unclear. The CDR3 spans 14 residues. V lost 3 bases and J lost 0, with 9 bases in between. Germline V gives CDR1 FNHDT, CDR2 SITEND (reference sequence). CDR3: CASSSPATNTEVFF. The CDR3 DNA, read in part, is TGTGCCAGCAGTAGTCCAGCAACAAACACA.

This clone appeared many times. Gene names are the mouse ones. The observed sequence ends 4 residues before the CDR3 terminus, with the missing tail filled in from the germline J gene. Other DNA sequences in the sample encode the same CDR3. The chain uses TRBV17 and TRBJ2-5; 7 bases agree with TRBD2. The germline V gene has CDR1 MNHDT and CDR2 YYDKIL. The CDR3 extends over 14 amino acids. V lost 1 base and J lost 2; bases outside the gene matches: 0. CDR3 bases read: TGTGCTAGCAGTAGAGGGGGGGGCCAAGAC. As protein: CASSRGGGQD. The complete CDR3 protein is CASSRGGGQDTQYF.

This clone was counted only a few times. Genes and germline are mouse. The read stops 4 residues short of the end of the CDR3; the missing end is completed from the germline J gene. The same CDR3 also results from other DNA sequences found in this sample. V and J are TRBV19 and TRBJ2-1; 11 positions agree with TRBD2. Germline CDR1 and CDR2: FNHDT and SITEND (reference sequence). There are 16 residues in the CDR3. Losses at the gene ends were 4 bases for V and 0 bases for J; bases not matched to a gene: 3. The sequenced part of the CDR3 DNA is TGTGCCAGCAGTCGGGACTGGGGGTATAACTATGCT. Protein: CASSRDWGYNYA. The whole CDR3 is CASSRDWGYNYAEQFF.

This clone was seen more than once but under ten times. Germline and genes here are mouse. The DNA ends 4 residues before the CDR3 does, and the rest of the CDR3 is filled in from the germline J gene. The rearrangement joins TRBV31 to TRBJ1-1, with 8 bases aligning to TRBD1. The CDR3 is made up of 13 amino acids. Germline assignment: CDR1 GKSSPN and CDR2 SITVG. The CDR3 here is CAWSLMDREEVFF. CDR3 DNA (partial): TGTGCCTGGAGTCTAATGGACAGGGAA.